A selection of T cell receptor beta chains follows, all from one sample in a study of blood T cell repertoires in COVID-19. Only in-frame clones appear in the TCRdb table, and some are missing; sequencing was by immunoSEQ multiplex PCR. Of roughly 230,000 clones in the sample, 87% were seen once. The sequenced material came from PBMCs or T cells enriched from blood (not recorded which). All receptors derive from a man aged 25-40 years in a cohort exposed to, infected with or recovered from COVID-19 (not recorded which). The CDR3 runs from the conserved cysteine through the conserved F or W. A D gene is named only where the DNA matches it firmly.

>TRBV15|TRBJ1-3|NA
CATSRFETGSGNTIYF
TGTGCCACCAGCAGGTTCGAGACAGGATCTGGAAACACCATATATTTT
>TRBV28|TRBJ2-4|NA
CASSFSPSTGSAFKNIQYF
TGTGCCAGCAGTTTTTCCCCCTCCACGGGTAGCGCATTCAAAAACATTCAGTACTTC
>TRBV3-1/TRBV3-2|TRBJ2-1|TRBD2
CASSLGTSLNEQFF
TGTGCCAGCAGCCTCGGGACTAGCCTCAATGAGCAGTTCTTC
>TRBV7-3|TRBJ2-6|TRBD1
CASSLKGTGGSGANVLTF
TGTGCCAGCAGCTTAAAGGGGACAGGGGGCTCTGGGGCCAACGTCCTGACTTTC
>TRBV12-3/TRBV12-4|TRBJ1-4|NA
CASSYSNEKLFF
TGTGCCAGCAGTTACTCTAATGAAAAACTGTTTTTT
>TRBV5-1|TRBJ2-3|NA
CASSLEQLTDTQYF
TGCGCCAGCAGCTTGGAACAGCTCACAGATACGCAGTATTTT
>TRBV7-3|TRBJ2-1|NA
CASSSRDNEQFF
TGTGCCAGCAGTTCCCGAGACAATGAGCAGTTCTTC
>TRBV7-9|TRBJ1-2|NA
CASSLVGSGYTF
TGTGCCAGCAGCTTAGTGGGGAGTGGCTACACCTTC
>TRBV5-1|TRBJ2-1|NA
CASSLARRSYNEQFF
TGCGCCAGCAGCTTGGCGCGCCGCTCCTACAATGAGCAGTTCTTC
>TRBV7-3|TRBJ1-1|NA
CASSLRRGNMNTEAFF
TGTGCCAGCAGCTTAAGAAGAGGAAACATGAACACTGAAGCTTTCTTT
>TRBV5-6|TRBJ2-1|NA
CASSLVWRRSYNEQFF
TGTGCCAGCAGCTTGGTGTGGCGGAGATCCTACAATGAGCAGTTCTTC
>TRBV12-1|TRBJ2-1|NA
CASSPGTSGRGVSYNEQFF
TGTGCCAGCAGCCCCGGGACTAGCGGGAGAGGAGTTTCCTACAATGAGCAGTTCTTC
>TRBV7-9|TRBJ2-1|TRBD1
CASSLRSKTGTVNRNEQFF
TGTGCCAGCAGCTTACGATCGAAGACCGGGACAGTTAACAGGAATGAGCAGTTCTTC
>TRBV27|TRBJ2-1|TRBD2
CASTLAGVGEQFF
TGTGCCAGCACTCTAGCGGGAGTAGGCGAGCAGTTCTTC
>TRBV7-6|TRBJ2-3|NA
CASSLAVGDTQYF
TGTGCCAGCAGCTTAGCGGTCGGTGATACGCAGTATTTT
>TRBV28|TRBJ1-1|NA
CASRFSMRAVEAFF
TGTGCCAGCAGGTTTTCCATGCGGGCCGTTGAAGCTTTCTTT
>TRBV5-1|TRBJ2-7|TRBD2
CASSWTSGRGEQYF
TGCGCCAGCAGCTGGACTAGCGGGAGGGGTGAGCAGTACTTC
>TRBV3-1/TRBV3-2|TRBJ1-2|NA
CASSQDARAGGYTF
TGTGCCAGCAGCCAAGATGCCAGGGCGGGAGGCTACACCTTC
>TRBV19|TRBJ1-1|NA
CAIGTPRSTAFF
TGTGCCATAGGGACACCAAGGTCGACAGCTTTCTTT
>TRBV29-1|TRBJ2-3|NA
CSVMTGTDTQYF
TGCAGCGTAATGACAGGCACAGATACGCAGTATTTT